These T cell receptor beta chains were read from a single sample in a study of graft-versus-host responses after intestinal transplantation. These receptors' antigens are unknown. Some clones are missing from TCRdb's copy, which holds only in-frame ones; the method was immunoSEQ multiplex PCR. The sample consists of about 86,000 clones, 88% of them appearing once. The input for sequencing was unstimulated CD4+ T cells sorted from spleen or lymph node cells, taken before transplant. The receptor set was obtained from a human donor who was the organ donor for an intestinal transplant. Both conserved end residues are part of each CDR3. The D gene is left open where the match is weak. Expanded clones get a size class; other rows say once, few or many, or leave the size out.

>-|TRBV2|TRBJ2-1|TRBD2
CASSEGLAGGDEQFF
TGTGCCAGCAGTGAAGGCCTAGCGGGGGGGGATGAGCAGTTCTTC
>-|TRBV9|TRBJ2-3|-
CASSAYGGMGGGDTQYF
TGTGCCAGCAGCGCCTATGGGGGGATGGGAGGCGGGGATACGCAGTATTTT
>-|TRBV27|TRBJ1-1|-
CASSLLGGGWTEAFF
TGTGCCAGCAGTTTACTGGGGGGTGGATGGACTGAAGCTTTCTTT
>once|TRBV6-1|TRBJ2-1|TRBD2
CASSGGTRAPRLNEQFF
TGTGCCAGCAGTGGAGGGACTAGAGCCCCCCGGTTGAATGAGCAGTTCTTC
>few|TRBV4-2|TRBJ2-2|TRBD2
CASSQRGTNTGELFF
TGTGCCAGCAGCCAGCGGGGGACTAACACCGGGGAGCTGTTTTTT
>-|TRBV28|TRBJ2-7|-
CASSGGGDSYEQYF
TGTGCCAGCAGTGGGGGGGGCGACTCCTACGAGCAGTACTTC
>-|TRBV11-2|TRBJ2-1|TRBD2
CASTPALAGSNEQFF
TGTGCCAGCACCCCGGCGCTAGCGGGAAGTAATGAGCAGTTCTTC
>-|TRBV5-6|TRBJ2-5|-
CASSRDYRKETQYF
TGTGCCAGCAGCCGAGATTATAGAAAAGAGACCCAGTACTTC
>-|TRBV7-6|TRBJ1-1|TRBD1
CASSGQGAMNTEAFF
TGTGCCAGCAGCGGACAGGGGGCGATGAACACTGAAGCTTTCTTT
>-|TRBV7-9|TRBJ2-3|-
CASSPRDMRTDTQYF
TGTGCCAGCAGCCCCCGGGACATGCGCACAGATACGCAGTATTTT
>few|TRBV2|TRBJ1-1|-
CASIASGASEAFF
TGTGCCAGCATCGCCTCAGGGGCGTCTGAAGCTTTCTTT
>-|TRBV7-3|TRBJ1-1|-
CASSLSQNTEAFF
TGTGCCAGCAGCTTGTCCCAGAACACTGAAGCTTTCTTT
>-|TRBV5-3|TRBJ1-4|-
CARSSTGMPNEKLFF
TGTGCCAGAAGCTCAACAGGGATGCCTAATGAAAAACTGTTTTTT
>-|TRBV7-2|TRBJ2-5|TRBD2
CASSGGGLAGGGGRETQYF
TGTGCCAGCAGCGGGGGGGGACTAGCGGGAGGCGGAGGGAGGGAGACCCAGTACTTC
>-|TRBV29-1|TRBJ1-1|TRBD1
CSVGHGDRGTEAFF
TGCAGCGTGGGCCACGGGGACAGGGGAACTGAAGCTTTCTTT
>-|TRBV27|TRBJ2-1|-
CASSPRPSGTRSYNEQFF
TGTGCCAGCAGCCCCCGACCCTCCGGGACTCGATCCTACAATGAGCAGTTCTTC
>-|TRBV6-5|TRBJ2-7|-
CASRSYMTSPEQYF
TGTGCCAGCCGATCCTATATGACAAGCCCCGAGCAGTACTTC
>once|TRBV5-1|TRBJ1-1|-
CASSLFISRENTEAFF
TGCGCCAGCAGCCTCTTTATATCCCGGGAGAACACTGAAGCTTTCTTT
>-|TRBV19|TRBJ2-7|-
CASSEGGEEQYF
TGTGCCAGTAGTGAGGGGGGGGAAGAGCAGTACTTC
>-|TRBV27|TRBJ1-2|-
CASSLRWGGPMSGYTF
TGTGCCAGCAGTTTACGTTGGGGAGGGCCTATGTCGGGCTACACCTTC
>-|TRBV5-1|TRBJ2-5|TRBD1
CASSSPGTVRKTQYF
TGCGCCAGCAGCTCCCCCGGGACAGTTCGGAAGACCCAGTACTTC
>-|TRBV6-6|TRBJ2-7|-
CASSYPGDNYEQYF
TGTGCCAGCAGTTACCCGGGAGATAACTACGAGCAGTACTTC
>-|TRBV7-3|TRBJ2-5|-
CASSCRGGGAGKTQYF
TGTGCCAGCAGCTGCCGAGGGGGAGGGGCCGGGAAGACCCAGTACTTC
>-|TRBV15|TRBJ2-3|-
CATSRDPGSAGPSTDTQYF
TGTGCCACCAGCAGAGATCCGGGGAGTGCGGGCCCTAGCACAGATACGCAGTATTTT
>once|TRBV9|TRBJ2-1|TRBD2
CASSPGPGLAGYNEQFF
TGTGCCAGCAGCCCCGGCCCGGGACTAGCGGGCTACAATGAGCAGTTCTTC
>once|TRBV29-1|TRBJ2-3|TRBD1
CSVDADRVETDTQYF
TGCAGCGTTGATGCGGACAGGGTTGAAACAGATACGCAGTATTTT
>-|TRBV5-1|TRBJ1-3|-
CASSSLEDGNTIYF
TGCGCCAGCAGCTCGCTAGAAGATGGAAACACCATATATTTT
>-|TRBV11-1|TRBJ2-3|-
CASSLSRPDTQYF
TGTGCCAGCAGCTTAAGCAGGCCCGATACGCAGTATTTT
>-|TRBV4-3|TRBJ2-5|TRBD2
CASSLRHGTSGSLQETQYF
TGCGCCAGCAGCCTCCGTCACGGGACTAGCGGAAGCCTCCAAGAGACCCAGTACTTC
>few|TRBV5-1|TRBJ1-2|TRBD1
CASSAGGARLYTF
TGCGCCAGCAGCGCAGGGGGCGCGAGGCTCTACACCTTC
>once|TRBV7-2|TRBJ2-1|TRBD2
CASSFGTSSSNEQFF
TGTGCCAGCAGCTTCGGGACTAGTTCCTCCAATGAGCAGTTCTTC
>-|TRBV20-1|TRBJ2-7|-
CSATITYEQYF
TGCAGTGCTACCATCACCTACGAGCAGTACTTC
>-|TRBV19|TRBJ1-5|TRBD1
CASRSSQGGYQPQHF
TGTGCCAGTAGGAGTTCTCAGGGGGGCTATCAGCCCCAGCATTTT
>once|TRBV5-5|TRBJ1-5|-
CASSLMGGGNQPQHF
TGTGCCAGCAGCTTGATGGGGGGTGGGAATCAGCCCCAGCATTTT
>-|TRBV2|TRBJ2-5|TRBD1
CASSGQGQETQYF
TGTGCCAGCAGCGGACAGGGGCAAGAGACCCAGTACTTC
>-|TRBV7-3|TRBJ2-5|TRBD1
CASSLTQGETQYF
TGTGCCAGCAGCTTAACACAGGGGGAGACCCAGTACTTC